This T cell receptor (beta chain) was captured in a study of blood T cell repertoires in COVID-19. Study as a whole: Italy, Spain and the United States were the sources of the convalescent and acute COVID-19 samples. Sample material is recorded as cDNA or gDNA derived from T cells, B-cell-depleted T cells, or PBMCs.

The germline V gene has CDR1 LGHNA and CDR2 YSLEER. V lost 1 base, J lost 0 bases, and 6 bases lay in between. The CDR3 totals 15 residues. Under the authors' procedure: Amplification from reference gene primers served as the basis for estimated nucleated cell counts. Method: immunoSEQ multiplex PCR; TCRdb's copy keeps in-frame clones and lacks some. The V and J calls and clone size were taken over from that table, and D and trimming were inferred from the DNA. The table lists around 200,000 clones, more than 80% of them singletons, with roughly 10% in the top ten. This receptor was obtained from an elderly woman with acute or convalescent COVID-19. The sequenced sample consisted of peripheral blood. The chain links TRBV4-3 to TRBJ1-4; D not certain. The CDR3 spells CASSQAVATNEKLFF. Here the CDR3 DNA reads TGCGCCAGCAGCCAAGCGGTGGCAACTAATGAAAAACTGTTTTTT.